The rows below give T cell receptor beta chains drawn from one sample of a study of radiation and T cells in renal cell carcinoma. The method was immunoSEQ multiplex PCR; TCRdb's version includes in-frame clones alone and lacks a portion of them. This table has 95,000 to 150,000 clones, roughly 85% appearing once. The sample consisted of blood, taken from a patient whose treatment included radiotherapy and nephrectomy. Receptors originate from a woman between 55 and 75 years old with renal cell carcinoma. The CDR3 runs from the conserved cysteine through the conserved F or W. Each record gives: V gene, CDR3 protein.

>TRBV11-2
CASSLDRVRTSGLQQFF
>TRBV6-5
CASTYRGSENEQFF
>TRBV5-1
CASSYGTASGNTIYF
>TRBV5-6
CASSLVRGAGELFF
>TRBV14
CASSQETGMTGELFF
>TRBV11-2
CASSLVGGWNTGELFF
>TRBV7-9
CASSLAVAGGETQYF
>TRBV11-2
CASSSHRLAGGLIPDTQYF
>TRBV6-5
CASSLDENTEAFF
>TRBV19
CASSAVRIDGETQYF
>TRBV2
CASSSDPPQYGYTF
>TRBV5-1
CASSPGLALSSYNSPLHF
>TRBV28
CASTAGTGSNQPQHF
>TRBV7-9
CASSLGQTFTGELFF
>TRBV5-6
CASSLPQGDNEQFF
>TRBV27
CATRDRTSPLHF
>TRBV29-1
CSVQGASGSRAYEQYF
>TRBV28
CASSTSNTEAFF
>TRBV30
CAWSGRMTGVGNTIYF
>TRBV28
CASSLRRIETQYF
>TRBV9
CASSVGNTGSGGTEAFF
>TRBV7-9
CASSLGSGANVLTF
>TRBV7-2
CASSLWTGETQYF
>TRBV7-9
CASSLGQGATEAFF
>TRBV10-3
CAISDTNQPQHF
>TRBV5-1
CASSSTGGNQPQHF
>TRBV29-1
CSVEYPRVGEQFF
>TRBV9
CASSVDGGSGNTIYF
>TRBV15
CATSRDRKRNNEQFF
>TRBV29-1
CSGRGTPNTGELFF
>TRBV6-6
CASSSGGLFF
>TRBV11-2
CASSFIKGETQYF
>TRBV5-1
CASSATGASIEQYF
>TRBV19
CASSNRGTDTQYF
>TRBV10-3
CAINGQANSPLHF
>TRBV9
CASSLQGAVGNSPLHF
>TRBV6-5
CASSYSFLGVSGEQYF
>TRBV5-1
CASSGSYNEQFF
>TRBV19
CASVQGGNTEAFF
>TRBV6-1
CASSRGGVDIQYF
>TRBV6-1
CASSEPTSGNTIYF
>TRBV6-6
CASSGGTGELFF
>TRBV6-1
CASSVTGTGSNQPQHF
>TRBV7-3
CASSTGLAMSTDTQYF
>TRBV13
CASSAGTGSYEQYF
>TRBV19
CASSMDRSSGNTIYF
>TRBV27
CASSLIPGQGGYTF
>TRBV9
CASTPALPGKGFMNTEAFF
>TRBV21-1
CASSEREPIPGNEQFF
>TRBV18
CASSPTDRPSGNTIYF